This T cell receptor beta chain was retrieved from a study of Ad26.COV2.S vaccination and SARS-CoV-2 variants. Method: immunoSEQ multiplex PCR; TCRdb's copy keeps in-frame clones and lacks some. The sample has 300,000 to 350,000 clones, about 87% seen once; the top ten hold 6.4%. The sample's treatment: around 19 received Ad26.COV2.S at low or high dose, single or two shots; about 5 received placebo; per-sample allocation not given. Following the first vaccine or placebo injection, samples were taken on day 63. The CDR3 contains 15 residues. The V end lost 2 bases, the J end lost 7 bases, and 18 bases lay between the germline ends. The germline gives CDR1 SGHDN, CDR2 FVKESK.

The sample consisted of peripheral blood, taken in a trial of Ad26.COV2.S vaccine versus placebo. The sequence derives from a person aged 18-60 years who received the Ad26.COV2.S COVID-19 vaccine or a placebo. The chain combines TRBV14 with TRBJ2-7, with D perhaps TRBD2 (6 bases). This chain's CDR3 is CASSQLAGRTDEQYF. The DNA for the CDR3 is TGTGCCAGCAGCCAATTGGCGGGGCGGACGGATGAGCAGTACTTC.